This TCR beta chain appears in the sequencing data of a study of regulatory T cells in long-lasting Graves disease. CDR3 length: 13 amino acids. The V end was cut by 1 base, the J end by 7 bases, with 7 bases between. The germline CDR1 and CDR2 sequences are LNHNV and YYDKDF (reference sequence). The sample holds many counts of this clonotype. Its matching antigen is unknown. Findings of the study overall: Whereas more than 950 public clonotypes were shared by new patients, persistent patients shared more, at 2,741.

Time point given: persistent/refractory GD, antithyroid drugs over 5 years with positive TRAb. PBMC RNA was the source of the TCR library. Construction of the TCR beta libraries employed iRepertoire HTBI primers in conjunction with Arm-PCR of CDR3 regions. TCRdb reprocessed the multiplex PCR reads with MiXCR, giving one entry per CDR3 protein. The table records 310,000 or so distinct CDR3 sequences, around 19% of them present only once. This rearrangement joins TRBV15 to TRBJ2-2; no reliable D call. This sample comprised peripheral blood mononuclear cells (PBMCs), obtained when the disease was refractory, from a patient treated with antithyroid drugs. The TCR originated in a female donor with Graves disease. The CDR3 spells CATSRGKDGELFF. The CDR3 nucleotides read TGTGCCACCAGCAGAGGAAAGGACGGGGAGCTGTTTTTT.